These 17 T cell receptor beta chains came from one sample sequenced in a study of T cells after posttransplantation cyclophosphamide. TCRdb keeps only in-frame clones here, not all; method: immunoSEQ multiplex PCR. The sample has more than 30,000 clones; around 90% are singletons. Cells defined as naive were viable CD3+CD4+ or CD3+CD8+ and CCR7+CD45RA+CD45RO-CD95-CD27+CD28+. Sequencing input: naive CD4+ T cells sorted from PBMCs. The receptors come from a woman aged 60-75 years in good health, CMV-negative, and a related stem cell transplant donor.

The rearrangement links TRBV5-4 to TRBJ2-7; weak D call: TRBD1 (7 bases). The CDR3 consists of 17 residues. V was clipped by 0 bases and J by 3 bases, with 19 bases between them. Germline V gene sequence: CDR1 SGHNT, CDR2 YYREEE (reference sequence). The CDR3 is CASSLEIGGTVIYEQYF. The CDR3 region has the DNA TGTGCCAGCAGCTTGGAAATTGGGGGGACAGTGATCTACGAGCAGTACTTC.

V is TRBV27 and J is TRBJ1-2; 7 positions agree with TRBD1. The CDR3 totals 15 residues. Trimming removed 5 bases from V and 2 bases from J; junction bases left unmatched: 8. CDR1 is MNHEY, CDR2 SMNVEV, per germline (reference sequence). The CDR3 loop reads CASSPNGQENYGYTF. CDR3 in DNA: TGTGCCAGCAGTCCAAACGGACAGGAGAACTATGGCTACACCTTC.

DNA for the CDR3: TGTGCCAGTAGCCTTGGACAGGGGGGGATCTACGAGCAGTACTTC. Its translation is CASSLGQGGIYEQYF. This chain connects TRBV19 to TRBJ2-7; 10 bases map to TRBD1. The V gene's germline CDR1 is LNHDA and CDR2 SQIVND (reference sequence). Germline trimming cut 6 bases from V and 3 bases from J; bases unmatched to any gene: 8. There are 15 residues in the CDR3.

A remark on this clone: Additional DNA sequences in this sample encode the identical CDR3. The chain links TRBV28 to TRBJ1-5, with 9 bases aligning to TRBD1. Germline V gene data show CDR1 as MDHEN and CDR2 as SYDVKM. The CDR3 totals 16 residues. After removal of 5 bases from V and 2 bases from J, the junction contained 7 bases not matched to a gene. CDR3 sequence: CASSPPRTGGNQPQHF. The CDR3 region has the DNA TGTGCCAGCAGTCCCCCCCGGACAGGGGGCAATCAGCCCCAGCATTTT.

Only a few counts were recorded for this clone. In nucleotides, the CDR3 is TGTGCCAGCAGTGACCCAGCGGGAGTGTCCTACGAGCAGTACTTC. Translated, it gives CASSDPAGVSYEQYF. The rearrangement links TRBV6-1 to TRBJ2-7, with 8 bases identical to TRBD2. The CDR3 is 15 amino acids. Germline V gene data show CDR1 as MNHNS and CDR2 as SASEGT. The V segment lost 3 bases and the J segment 1 base; nucleotides outside the gene matches: 5.

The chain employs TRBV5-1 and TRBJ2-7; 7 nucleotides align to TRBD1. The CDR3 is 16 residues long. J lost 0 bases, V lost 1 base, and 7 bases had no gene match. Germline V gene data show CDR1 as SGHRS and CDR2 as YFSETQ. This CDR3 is CASSLTGEGYSYEQYF. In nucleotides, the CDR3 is TGCGCCAGCAGCTTGACAGGGGAAGGTTACTCCTACGAGCAGTACTTC.

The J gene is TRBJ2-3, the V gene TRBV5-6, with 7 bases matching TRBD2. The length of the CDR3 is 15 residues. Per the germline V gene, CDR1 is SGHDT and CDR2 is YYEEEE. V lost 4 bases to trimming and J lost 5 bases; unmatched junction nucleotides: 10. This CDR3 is CASSLRLAPEDTQYF. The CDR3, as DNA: TGTGCCAGCAGCCTCCGACTAGCCCCAGAAGATACGCAGTATTTT.

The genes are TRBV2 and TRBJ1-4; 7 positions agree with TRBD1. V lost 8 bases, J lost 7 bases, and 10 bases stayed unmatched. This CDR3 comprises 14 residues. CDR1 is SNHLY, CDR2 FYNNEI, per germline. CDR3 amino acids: CASHLDREGEKLFF. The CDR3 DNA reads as TGTGCCAGCCATCTCGACAGGGAAGGTGAAAAACTGTTTTTT.

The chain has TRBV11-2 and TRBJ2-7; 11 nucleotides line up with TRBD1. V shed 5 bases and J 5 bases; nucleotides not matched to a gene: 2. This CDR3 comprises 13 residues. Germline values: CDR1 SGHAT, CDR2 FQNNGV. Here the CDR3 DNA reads TGTGCCAGCAGCCGGGGACAGGGGGACGAGCAGTACTTC. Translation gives CASSRGQGDEQYF.

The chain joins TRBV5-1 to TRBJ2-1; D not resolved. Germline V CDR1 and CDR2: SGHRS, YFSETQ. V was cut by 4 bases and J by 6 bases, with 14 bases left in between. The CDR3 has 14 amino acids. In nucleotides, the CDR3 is TGCGCCAGCAGCCTAGAGGAGCGTGTCAATGAGCAGTTCTTC. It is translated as CASSLEERVNEQFF.

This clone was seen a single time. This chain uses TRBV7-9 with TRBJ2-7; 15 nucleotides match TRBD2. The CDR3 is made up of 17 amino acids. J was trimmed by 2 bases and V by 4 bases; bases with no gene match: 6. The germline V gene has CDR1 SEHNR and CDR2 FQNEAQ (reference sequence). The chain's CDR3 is CASSYGTSGGHPYEQYF. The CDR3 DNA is TGTGCCAGCAGCTACGGGACTAGCGGGGGGCATCCCTACGAGCAGTACTTC.

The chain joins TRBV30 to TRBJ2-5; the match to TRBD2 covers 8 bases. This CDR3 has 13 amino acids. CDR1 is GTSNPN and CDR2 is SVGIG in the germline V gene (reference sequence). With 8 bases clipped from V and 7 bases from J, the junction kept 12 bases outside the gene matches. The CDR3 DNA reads TGTGCCGGAGAACCGGGACTAGAGGGGACCCAGTACTTC. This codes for CAGEPGLEGTQYF.

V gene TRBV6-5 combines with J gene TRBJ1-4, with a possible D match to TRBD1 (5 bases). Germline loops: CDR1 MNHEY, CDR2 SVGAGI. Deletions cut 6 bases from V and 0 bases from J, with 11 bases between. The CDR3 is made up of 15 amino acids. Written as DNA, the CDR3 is TGTGCCAGCAGCCGTGACAGCGCAACTAATGAAAAACTGTTTTTT. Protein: CASSRDSATNEKLFF.

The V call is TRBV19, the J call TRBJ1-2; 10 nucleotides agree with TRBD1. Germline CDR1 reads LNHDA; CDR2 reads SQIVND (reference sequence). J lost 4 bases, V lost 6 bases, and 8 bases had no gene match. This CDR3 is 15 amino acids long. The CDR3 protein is CASSNKGQGVYGYTF. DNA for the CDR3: TGTGCCAGTAGCAACAAAGGACAGGGGGTCTATGGCTACACCTTC.

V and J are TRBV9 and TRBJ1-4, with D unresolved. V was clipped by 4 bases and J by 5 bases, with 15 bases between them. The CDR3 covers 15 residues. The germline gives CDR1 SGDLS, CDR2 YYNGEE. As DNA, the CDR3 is TGTGCCAGCAGCCCGGGTCGCGGTATGAATGAAAAACTGTTTTTT. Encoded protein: CASSPGRGMNEKLFF.

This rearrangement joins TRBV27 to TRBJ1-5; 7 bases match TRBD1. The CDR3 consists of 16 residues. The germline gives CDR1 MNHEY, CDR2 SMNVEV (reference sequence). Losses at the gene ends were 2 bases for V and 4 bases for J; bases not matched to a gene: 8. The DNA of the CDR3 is TGTGCCAGCAGTTTACAGGGGGTCGGGAAAAATCAGCCCCAGCATTTT. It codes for CASSLQGVGKNQPQHF.

CDR3 nucleotides: TGTGCCAGCTCACCATCACCGTTAGCTGGCGAGCAGTACTTC. It specifies CASSPSPLAGEQYF. J is TRBJ2-7 and V is TRBV18; no firm D call. The V and J ends lost 2 bases and 6 bases respectively, with 14 bases between them. CDR1 is KGHSH and CDR2 is LQKENI in the germline V gene. The CDR3 consists of 14 residues.